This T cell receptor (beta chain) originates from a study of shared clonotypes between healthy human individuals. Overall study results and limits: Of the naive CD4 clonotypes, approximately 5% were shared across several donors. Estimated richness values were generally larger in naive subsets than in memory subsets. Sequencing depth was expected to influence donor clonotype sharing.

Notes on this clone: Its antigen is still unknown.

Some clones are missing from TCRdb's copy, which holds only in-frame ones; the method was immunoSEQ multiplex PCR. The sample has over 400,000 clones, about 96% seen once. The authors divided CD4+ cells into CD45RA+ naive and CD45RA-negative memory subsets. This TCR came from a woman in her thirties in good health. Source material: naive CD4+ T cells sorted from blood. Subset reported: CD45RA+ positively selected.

CDR3 nucleotide sequence: TGTGCCAGCAGTAGGGACGGGGGCCACTACGAGCAGTACTTC. Translation: CASSRDGGHYEQYF. The V and J genes are TRBV6-4 and TRBJ2-7; the D gene could be TRBD1 or TRBD2 (6 bases each). Germline V CDR1 and CDR2: MRHNA, SNTAGT. This CDR3 is built from 14 residues. With 5 bases removed from V and 3 bases from J, the gap between germline ends came to 14 bases.